Only a few counts were recorded for the clone carrying this T cell receptor (beta chain). This entry comes from a study of blood T cells in healthy people across ages. Study summary: In model experiments, template switching was able to capture about one barcoded beta molecule for every two T cells that were present.

Through a sample-barcoded 5' primer and a J-beta primer mix, a second PCR was run for roughly 7 to 11 cycles. TCRdb re-analysed the 5' RACE reads in MiXCR, keeping a single row per CDR3 protein. The sample has around 1,000,000 distinct CDR3 sequences, under 30% seen once. CDR3 length: 15 residues. Germline V gene lookup returns CDR1 SGHTA and CDR2 FQGNSA. These records were also assigned to another study, of T cells of mothers and their children.

Sequenced: blood. This sequence joins TRBV7-2 and TRBJ2-5; D ambiguous. The J call may be mistaken, given a closer DNA end match to TRBJ2-1. This TCR came from a girl aged 2-10 years in good health. CDR3 sequence (DNA): TGTGCCAGCAGCTCCCGCTCGCTAGAATTGCCTGAGCAGTTCTTC. Translation: CASSSRSLELPEQFF.